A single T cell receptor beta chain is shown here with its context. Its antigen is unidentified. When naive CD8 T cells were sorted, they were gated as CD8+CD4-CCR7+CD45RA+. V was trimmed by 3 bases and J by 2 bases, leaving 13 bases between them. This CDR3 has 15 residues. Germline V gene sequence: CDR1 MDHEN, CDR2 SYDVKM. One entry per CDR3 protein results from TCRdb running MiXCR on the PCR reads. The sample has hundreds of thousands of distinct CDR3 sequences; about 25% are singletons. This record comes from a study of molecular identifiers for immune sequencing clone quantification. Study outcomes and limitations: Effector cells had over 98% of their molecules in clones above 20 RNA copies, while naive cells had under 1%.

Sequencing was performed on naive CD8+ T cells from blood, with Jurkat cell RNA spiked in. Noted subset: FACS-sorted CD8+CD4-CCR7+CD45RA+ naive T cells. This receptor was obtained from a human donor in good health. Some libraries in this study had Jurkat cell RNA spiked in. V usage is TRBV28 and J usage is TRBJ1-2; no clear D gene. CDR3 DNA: TGTGCCAGCAGTTTTTGGGCAAGAAGAAACTATGGCTACACCTTC. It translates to CASSFWARRNYGYTF.